The rows below give T cell receptor beta chains drawn from one sample of a study of T cells in Graves' hyperthyroidism and ophthalmopathy. One entry per CDR3 protein, called by TCRdb with MiXCR from the multiplex PCR reads. The sample includes a few hundred thousand distinct CDR3 sequences, about 14% seen only once; the top ten take around 20%. Sequencing was performed on blood. The receptor source for this set is a woman in her thirties with Graves' ophthalmopathy. Each CDR3 is given with its conserved first and last residue. Fields, in order: J gene, D gene, clone size, V gene, CDR3 protein, CDR3 DNA. A D gene is named only where the DNA matches it firmly. Not every row has a clone size; where given, it reads once, few, many or a size class.

j_gene: TRBJ1-5; d_gene: .; abundance: many; v_gene: TRBV20-1; CDR3aa: CSAIQGTNQPQHF; CDR3nt: TGCAGTGCTATCCAGGGAACCAATCAGCCCCAGCATTTT
j_gene: TRBJ1-5; d_gene: .; abundance: few; v_gene: TRBV20-1; CDR3aa: CSAREGVDQPQHF; CDR3nt: TGCAGTGCTAGAGAGGGCGTCGATCAGCCCCAGCATTTT
j_gene: TRBJ2-2; d_gene: .; abundance: many; v_gene: TRBV19; CDR3aa: CASSPRTENTGELFF; CDR3nt: TGTGCCAGTAGTCCCAGGACAGAGAACACCGGGGAGCTGTTTTTT
j_gene: TRBJ1-4; d_gene: .; abundance: few; v_gene: TRBV12-3/TRBV12-4; CDR3aa: CASSYMAGDEKLFF; CDR3nt: TGTGCCAGCAGTTACATGGCAGGGGATGAAAAACTGTTTTTT
j_gene: TRBJ1-1; d_gene: TRBD1; abundance: few; v_gene: TRBV7-4; CDR3aa: CASSPPGQGWMNTEAFF; CDR3nt: TGTGCCAGCAGCCCACCGGGACAGGGTTGGATGAACACTGAAGCTTTCTTT
j_gene: TRBJ1-6; d_gene: .; abundance: .; v_gene: TRBV4-2; CDR3aa: CASSPDPQGIGSPLHF; CDR3nt: TGTGCCAGCAGCCCTGACCCCCAAGGGATTGGTTCACCCCTCCACTTT
j_gene: TRBJ1-2; d_gene: .; abundance: many; v_gene: TRBV6-2/TRBV6-3; CDR3aa: CASSAVNYGYTF; CDR3nt: TGTGCCAGCAGTGCAGTCAACTATGGCTACACCTTC
j_gene: TRBJ1-6; d_gene: TRBD1; abundance: many; v_gene: TRBV7-2; CDR3aa: CASSFRGQNNSPLHF; CDR3nt: TGTGCCAGCAGCTTTAGGGGACAGAATAATTCACCCCTCCACTTT
j_gene: TRBJ2-3; d_gene: .; abundance: many; v_gene: TRBV20-1; CDR3aa: CSARAQYTSTDTQYF; CDR3nt: TGCAGTGCTAGGGCTCAGTATACTAGCACAGATACGCAGTATTTT
j_gene: TRBJ1-2; d_gene: TRBD1; abundance: many; v_gene: TRBV28; CDR3aa: CASSSPTQGRIYGYTF; CDR3nt: TGTGCCAGCAGTTCCCCCACACAGGGGCGGATCTATGGCTACACCTTC
j_gene: TRBJ1-2; d_gene: .; abundance: few; v_gene: TRBV2; CDR3aa: CASSAWDTGPYGYTF; CDR3nt: TGTGCCAGCAGTGCCTGGGACACCGGACCGTATGGCTACACCTTC
j_gene: TRBJ2-3; d_gene: .; abundance: many; v_gene: TRBV9; CDR3aa: CASSVELVTDTQYF; CDR3nt: TGTGCCAGCAGCGTAGAACTAGTCACAGATACGCAGTATTTT
j_gene: TRBJ2-7; d_gene: TRBD2; abundance: .; v_gene: TRBV29-1; CDR3aa: CSGSSGGSLREQYF; CDR3nt: TGCAGCGGGTCCAGCGGGGGATCCCTACGGGAGCAGTACTTC
j_gene: TRBJ2-7; d_gene: TRBD2; abundance: many; v_gene: TRBV10-3; CDR3aa: CATKGLAGYEQYF; CDR3nt: TGTGCCACGAAGGGACTAGCGGGGTACGAGCAGTACTTC
j_gene: TRBJ2-1; d_gene: TRBD2; abundance: many; v_gene: TRBV13; CDR3aa: CASSPTTSGGSPYNEQFF; CDR3nt: TGTGCCAGCAGCCCCACTACTAGCGGGGGGTCCCCCTACAATGAGCAGTTCTTC
j_gene: TRBJ1-2; d_gene: .; abundance: .; v_gene: TRBV7-2; CDR3aa: CASSPAPNWGARNYGYTF; CDR3nt: TGTGCCAGCTCCCCGGCACCTAATTGGGGGGCGCGAAACTATGGCTACACCTTC
j_gene: TRBJ1-2; d_gene: .; abundance: few; v_gene: TRBV20-1; CDR3aa: CSAGVGGGPYGYTF; CDR3nt: TGCAGTGCTGGGGTGGGGGGGGGCCCCTATGGCTACACCTTC
j_gene: TRBJ2-3; d_gene: .; abundance: .; v_gene: TRBV20-1; CDR3aa: CSARGWESTDTQYF; CDR3nt: TGCAGTGCTAGAGGGTGGGAGTCCACAGATACGCAGTATTTT
j_gene: TRBJ2-2; d_gene: .; abundance: many; v_gene: TRBV6-1; CDR3aa: CASRRREGSNTGELFF; CDR3nt: TGTGCCAGCAGGCGTCGAGAGGGATCGAACACCGGGGAGCTGTTTTTT
j_gene: TRBJ2-7; d_gene: .; abundance: many; v_gene: TRBV29-1; CDR3aa: CSVEEEGTYEQYF; CDR3nt: TGCAGCGTTGAGGAAGAGGGTACCTACGAGCAGTACTTC
j_gene: TRBJ1-2; d_gene: TRBD1; abundance: .; v_gene: TRBV6-4; CDR3aa: CASSDSGDRGIYGYTF; CDR3nt: TGTGCCAGCAGTGACTCAGGAGACAGGGGTATCTATGGCTACACCTTC
j_gene: TRBJ1-2; d_gene: .; abundance: many; v_gene: TRBV20-1; CDR3aa: CSASSASGGLGYTF; CDR3nt: TGCAGTGCTAGCAGTGCATCGGGAGGGCTTGGCTACACCTTC
j_gene: TRBJ1-1; d_gene: TRBD1; abundance: many; v_gene: TRBV18; CDR3aa: CASSPKQGLNTEAFF; CDR3nt: TGTGCCAGCTCACCAAAACAGGGGTTGAACACTGAAGCTTTCTTT
j_gene: TRBJ2-7; d_gene: .; abundance: .; v_gene: TRBV30; CDR3aa: CALGPYEQYF; CDR3nt: TGTGCTCTGGGCCCCTACGAGCAGTACTTC
j_gene: TRBJ2-7; d_gene: TRBD1; abundance: many; v_gene: TRBV30; CDR3aa: CAWRLIPVRDRNYEQYF; CDR3nt: TGTGCCTGGAGACTCATCCCGGTAAGGGACAGGAACTACGAGCAGTACTTC
j_gene: TRBJ2-7; d_gene: .; abundance: many; v_gene: TRBV12-3/TRBV12-4; CDR3aa: CASSLEGRGEKQYF; CDR3nt: TGTGCCAGCAGTTTGGAGGGACGAGGAGAAAAGCAGTACTTC
j_gene: TRBJ1-1; d_gene: .; abundance: .; v_gene: TRBV19; CDR3aa: CASRARGRYTEAFF; CDR3nt: TGTGCCAGTAGGGCACGGGGAAGGTACACTGAAGCTTTCTTT
j_gene: TRBJ2-1; d_gene: .; abundance: many; v_gene: TRBV15; CDR3aa: CATSGAGGLYNEQFF; CDR3nt: TGTGCCACCAGCGGGGCGGGTGGGCTCTACAATGAGCAGTTCTTC
j_gene: TRBJ2-2; d_gene: .; abundance: .; v_gene: TRBV7-3; CDR3aa: CASSLGGKTGELFF; CDR3nt: TGTGCCAGCAGCTTAGGGGGAAAGACCGGGGAGCTGTTTTTT
j_gene: TRBJ2-7; d_gene: TRBD2; abundance: few; v_gene: TRBV4-1; CDR3aa: CASSQGGVNYEQYF; CDR3nt: TGCGCCAGCAGCCAGGGGGGGGTCAACTACGAGCAGTACTTC
j_gene: TRBJ2-1; d_gene: TRBD1; abundance: .; v_gene: TRBV4-1; CDR3aa: CASSQARTGIYNEQFF; CDR3nt: TGCGCCAGCAGCCAAGCGAGGACAGGGATCTACAATGAGCAGTTCTTC
j_gene: TRBJ1-2; d_gene: .; abundance: many; v_gene: TRBV20-1; CDR3aa: CSAREWTQGDGYTF; CDR3nt: TGCAGTGCTAGAGAGTGGACCCAGGGTGATGGCTACACCTTC